This entry describes one TCR beta chain. Its antigen remains unknown. Profiled with immunoSEQ multiplex PCR; TCRdb holds only in-frame clones, not every one. The sample contains about 120,000 clones, around 85% of which appear only once. The CDR3 covers 13 residues. Germline CDR1 is SGHTA and CDR2 is FQGTGA. V was clipped by 5 bases and J by 5 bases, with 12 bases between them. These data come from a study of T cell responses to AZD1222 COVID-19 vaccine. Notes on the study in general: Clonal diversity was possibly underestimated, and white British individuals and females predominated among donors. Just a handful of people given AZD1222 tested seropositive at baseline. Close to half of all spike-specific TCRs reportedly target regions of the variants that are unmutated. Along spike, vaccine-associated CD4 TCRs were found throughout, with dominance at 160-218 and 743-854.

The specimen was peripheral blood, collected on day 0 of AZD1222 vaccination. The sequence came from an adult in good health. The chain couples TRBV7-3 to TRBJ2-5, with a weak D call TRBD2 (6 bases). In DNA form, the CDR3 reads TGTGCCAGCAGCATTCTAGCGAGGGAGACCCAGTACTTC. This gives the protein CASSILARETQYF.